A single sample is the source of the 21 T cell receptor beta chains below, sequenced in a study of shared clonotypes between healthy human individuals. Sequenced by immunoSEQ multiplex PCR; TCRdb stores in-frame clones only, minus some. The sample consists of roughly 2.5 million clones, roughly 92% of them appearing once. The sequenced sample consisted of naive CD4+ T cells sorted from blood. Subset defined: CD45RA+ positively selected. All receptors come from a man younger than 35 in good health.

This clone was seen just once. This rearrangement joins TRBV30 to TRBJ2-7, with TRBD1 matching over 8 bases. This CDR3 comprises 16 residues. J gave up 2 bases and V 3 bases, and 12 bases lay outside the gene matches. Germline CDR1 and CDR2: GTSNPN and SVGIG (reference sequence). The CDR3 is CAWRRTGSGSAYEQYF. In DNA form, the CDR3 reads TGTGCCTGGAGAAGGACAGGGAGCGGTTCGGCCTACGAGCAGTACTTC.

The chain couples TRBV4-1 to TRBJ2-7, with D perhaps matching TRBD1 or TRBD2 (5 bases each). The CDR3 is 15 residues long. V gave up 2 bases and J gave up 0 bases, with 11 bases separating them. Looked up from germline, CDR1 is MGHRA and CDR2 is YSYEKL. CDR3 sequence: CASSQPGRGSYEQYF. DNA for the CDR3: TGCGCCAGCAGCCAACCGGGACGGGGCTCCTACGAGCAGTACTTC.

The chain combines TRBV19 with TRBJ2-3, with D possibly called TRBD1 or TRBD2 (6 bases each). CDR3 size: 16 residues. The ends were cut back, 1 base at V and 1 base at J, with 12 bases in the middle. CDR1 and CDR2 from the germline V gene are LNHDA and SQIVND (reference sequence). This chain's CDR3 is CASSIVPGAGTDTQYF. The CDR3 DNA follows: TGTGCCAGTAGTATAGTCCCGGGGGCCGGCACAGATACGCAGTATTTT.

The chain is built from TRBV6-5 and TRBJ2-7, with TRBD2 identical over 7 bases. The V segment lost 8 bases and the J segment 1 base; nucleotides outside the gene matches: 2. This CDR3 region has 12 residues. CDR1 is MNHEY and CDR2 is SVGAGI in the germline V gene. The CDR3 DNA reads TGTGCCAGCGCTAGCGGATCCTACGAGCAGTACTTC. It translates to CASASGSYEQYF.

The chain employs TRBV5-4 and TRBJ2-7; 10 bases line up with TRBD2. This CDR3 is 17 amino acids long. V dropped 0 bases and J dropped 0; count of bases not matched to a gene: 6. CDR1 is SGHNT and CDR2 is YYREEE in the germline V gene (reference sequence). CDR3 bases: TGTGCCAGCAGCTTGGATCTTAGCGGGAGGAGCTCCTACGAGCAGTACTTC. It specifies CASSLDLSGRSSYEQYF.

CDR3 DNA: TGTGCCAGCAGTACACAGGGGTTAGGCTACACCTTC. This translates into CASSTQGLGYTF. The chain couples TRBV6-6 to TRBJ1-2; 7 bases are a match to TRBD1. Germline V lookup: CDR1 MNHNY, CDR2 SVGAGI (reference sequence). V shed 5 bases and J 8 bases; nucleotides not matched to a gene: 5. The CDR3 has 12 amino acids.

The gene calls are TRBV27 and TRBJ2-2; TRBD1 aligns across 8 bases. CDR3 length: 15 amino acids. The ends lost 4 bases at V and 3 bases at J; junction bases unmatched: 4. The germline V gene has CDR1 MNHEY and CDR2 SMNVEV (reference sequence). In nucleotides, the CDR3 is TGTGCCAGCAGTTCGGGACAGGCCTACACCGGGGAGCTGTTTTTT. It encodes CASSSGQAYTGELFF.

The chain joins TRBV27 to TRBJ1-6; D call uncertain. The CDR3 spans 15 residues. Trimming shortened V by 7 bases and J by 2 bases, and 12 bases separated the two germline ends. CDR1 and CDR2 (germline): MNHEY, SMNVEV (reference sequence). This chain's CDR3 is CASTEAFTYNSPLHF. The CDR3 DNA reads TGTGCCAGCACTGAGGCCTTCACCTATAATTCACCCCTCCACTTT.

V and J are TRBV6-5 and TRBJ1-2, with TRBD1 as a possible D gene (5 bases). There are 14 residues in the CDR3. The germline V gene encodes CDR1 MNHEY and CDR2 SVGAGI. V lost 0 bases and J 8 bases, leaving 13 bases between the germline ends. DNA of the CDR3: TGTGCCAGCAGTTACTCGATGGGGGGAACAGGCTACACCTTC. It is translated as CASSYSMGGTGYTF.

The gene calls are TRBV27 and TRBJ2-7; TRBD1 matches at 10 bases. The CDR3 runs 17 residues. With 5 bases clipped from V and 4 bases from J, the junction kept 14 bases outside the gene matches. Per germline, CDR1 MNHEY and CDR2 SMNVEV (reference sequence). The CDR3: CASSERQGASKEYEQYF. In nucleotides, the CDR3 is TGTGCCAGCAGTGAGCGACAGGGGGCGTCCAAGGAGTACGAGCAGTACTTC.

The chain couples TRBV7-6 to TRBJ1-4; D not certain. This CDR3 is 15 amino acids long. The V end lost 1 base, the J end lost 7 bases, and 13 bases lay between the germline ends. Germline loops: CDR1 SGHVS, CDR2 FNYEAQ. CDR3 DNA: TGTGCCAGCAGCTTAGGGTTAGGGCCGGGTGAAAAACTGTTTTTT. This sequence encodes CASSLGLGPGEKLFF.

The gene calls are TRBV18 and TRBJ2-2; D is unclear. Looked up from germline, CDR1 is KGHSH and CDR2 is LQKENI. V was shortened by 3 bases and J by 2 bases, with 13 bases between the two germline ends. The CDR3 length is 16 residues. CDR3 amino acids: CASSPSLPYNTGELFF. CDR3 DNA: TGTGCCAGCTCACCTTCCCTACCATATAACACCGGGGAGCTGTTTTTT.

This chain links TRBV7-9 with TRBJ1-2, with D tentatively TRBD1 (5 bases). The CDR3 loop spans 14 amino acids. V shed 5 bases and J shed 2 bases, with 12 bases lying between them. Germline-derived CDR1 and CDR2 are SEHNR and FQNEAQ (reference sequence). The CDR3 region is CASSPGDGNYGYTF. CDR3 DNA sequence: TGTGCCAGCAGCCCGGGGGACGGGAACTATGGCTACACCTTC.

Concerning this clone itself: The identical CDR3 is also encoded by other nucleotide sequences in the sample. The chain joins TRBV9 to TRBJ2-2; the D gene is possibly TRBD1 (6 bases). The CDR3 covers 16 residues. Germline values: CDR1 SGDLS, CDR2 YYNGEE. Trimming took off 0 bases at V and 5 bases at J, with 14 bases between the two ends. CDR3 in DNA: TGTGCCAGCAGCGTAGTTGTGGGGGCAGGGACCGGGGAGCTGTTTTTT. Residues: CASSVVVGAGTGELFF.

This rearrangement joins TRBV5-1 to TRBJ2-4; D is unclear. The length of the CDR3 is 16 residues. V was shortened by 0 bases and J by 1 base, with 11 bases between the two germline ends. The germline CDR1 and CDR2 sequences are SGHRS and YFSETQ. CDR3 nucleotide sequence: TGCGCCAGCAGCTTGGCCCTCCTGTTGGCCAAAAACATTCAGTACTTC. Amino acids: CASSLALLLAKNIQYF.

The chain joins TRBV9 to TRBJ2-3; D gene unclear. Germline V gene data show CDR1 as SGDLS and CDR2 as YYNGEE. The CDR3 extends over 15 amino acids. Trimming took off 4 bases at V and 0 bases at J, with 12 bases between the two ends. The CDR3 protein is CASSSQLGSTDTQYF. The CDR3 DNA reads as TGTGCCAGCAGCTCACAGTTGGGGAGCACAGATACGCAGTATTTT. The full variable domain, completed using reference TRBV9 and TRBJ2-3, is DSGVTQTPKHLITATGQRVTLRCSPRSGDLSVYWYQQSLDQGLQFLIQYYNGEERAKGNILERFSAQQFPDLHSELNLSSLELGDSALYFCASSSQLGSTDTQYFGPGTRLTVL.

The CDR3 bases are TGTGCCAGCAGGCCCGACAGGGCCGCTGAAGCTTTCTTT. Translated, it gives CASRPDRAAEAFF. The V and J genes are TRBV27 and TRBJ1-1, with 7 nucleotides matching TRBD1. This CDR3 contains 13 residues. Unmatched junction bases numbered 7, after V lost 6 bases and J lost 6 bases. In germline, CDR1 is MNHEY, CDR2 SMNVEV (reference sequence).

Concerning this clone: This CDR3 is also generated by other DNA sequences in the sample. The chain recombines TRBV5-1 with TRBJ2-3; 7 positions match TRBD1. The CDR3 consists of 15 residues. Germline CDR1 and CDR2: SGHRS and YFSETQ. Unmatched junction bases numbered 5, after V lost 4 bases and J lost 0 bases. The CDR3 DNA reads as TGCGCCAGCAGCCCCGGGACAGCTAGCACAGATACGCAGTATTTT. As protein: CASSPGTASTDTQYF.

This chain uses TRBV7-2 with TRBJ2-7; TRBD1 matches 8 bases. Germline CDR1 reads SGHTA; CDR2 reads FQGNSA. The CDR3 extends over 14 amino acids. V lost 6 bases, J lost 4 bases, and 8 bases stayed unmatched. The CDR3 spells CASSYRQGTYEQYF. The CDR3 bases are TGTGCCAGCAGTTATCGACAGGGGACGTACGAGCAGTACTTC.

V is TRBV18 and J is TRBJ1-4, with D tentatively TRBD1 (6 bases). The CDR3 contains 15 residues. Germline loops: CDR1 KGHSH, CDR2 LQKENI. Trimming removed 5 bases at V and 0 bases at J, with 10 bases between. The CDR3, as DNA: TGTGCCAGCTCAGCAGGGGTGGCAACTAATGAAAAACTGTTTTTT. It specifies CASSAGVATNEKLFF.

The CDR3 here is CASRGNNYGYTF. CDR3 DNA sequence: TGTGCCAGCAGGGGGAATAACTATGGCTACACCTTC. The chain uses TRBV2 and TRBJ1-2; D gene unclear. The germline V gene has CDR1 SNHLY and CDR2 FYNNEI. The CDR3 has 12 amino acids. V was pared by 6 bases and J by 1 base, with 6 bases between.